Below, 32 T cell receptor beta chains from the same sample are listed, as sequenced in a study of T-cell memory formation after mild COVID-19. TCRdb called the 5' RACE reads again in MiXCR, with one record for every CDR3 protein. The sample holds approximately 250,000 distinct CDR3 sequences, about a sixth seen once. Sequencing was performed on PBMCs or a T cell subset sorted from them (not recorded which). The source is a man aged 18 to 29 who had mild COVID-19 (a few samples of this study predate the infection). Cell type and time point are not known.

This clonotype has more than one count but fewer than ten. The chain recombines TRBV7-2 with TRBJ2-3; 10 nucleotides line up with TRBD1. Germline CDR1 SGHTA, CDR2 FQGNSA. V lost 6 bases to trimming and J lost 3 bases; unmatched junction nucleotides: 9. There are 16 residues in the CDR3. CDR3: CASSYTPGQGTDTQYF. The DNA of the CDR3 is TGTGCCAGCAGTTATACTCCGGGACAGGGGACAGATACGCAGTATTTT.

This chain uses TRBV6-2 or TRBV6-3 with TRBJ1-2, with 7 bases aligning to TRBD1. Germline-derived CDR1 and CDR2 are MNHEY and SVGEGT. V gave up 7 bases and J gave up 2 bases; unmatched junction bases: 7. This CDR3 contains 14 residues. Here the CDR3 reads CASTAPGQNYGYTF. For the CDR3, the DNA is TGTGCCAGCACGGCTCCGGGACAGAACTATGGCTACACCTTC.

J is TRBJ1-6 and V is TRBV5-4, with D perhaps matching TRBD1 (5 bases). Germline V CDR1 and CDR2: SGHNT, YYREEE (reference sequence). The CDR3 extends over 17 amino acids. V dropped 2 bases and J dropped 5 bases, with 17 bases sitting between them. The CDR3 DNA sequence: TGTGCCAGCAGCTTTTCGGTTGGGGCAGACAATAATTCACCCCTCCACTTT. This sequence encodes CASSFSVGADNNSPLHF.

This clonotype was seen only a few times. This sequence joins TRBV2 and TRBJ2-7; 9 nucleotides match TRBD2. The CDR3 has 15 amino acids. Losses at the gene ends were 2 bases for V and 7 bases for J; bases not matched to a gene: 9. Germline lookup yields CDR1 SNHLY and CDR2 FYNNEI. CDR3 protein: CASSEPAGGLGEQYV. The CDR3 nucleotides read TGTGCCAGCAGTGAACCCGCGGGGGGGCTCGGGGAGCAGTACGTC.

The genes are TRBV5-6 and TRBJ2-4; 12 nucleotides agree with TRBD1. Germline CDR1 and CDR2: SGHDT and YYEEEE. This CDR3 has 18 residues. V trimming: 2 bases; J trimming: 3 bases; junction bases outside the gene matches: 9. The CDR3 DNA sequence: TGTGCCAGCAGCTTTGGCCGGGACAGGGGGCTAGGCAAAAACATTCAGTACTTC. Its protein product is CASSFGRDRGLGKNIQYF.

This clonotype was recorded a few times. The V gene is TRBV5-5, the J gene TRBJ2-7, with 9 bases that match TRBD1. The germline gives CDR1 SGHKS, CDR2 YYEKEE (reference sequence). With 4 bases clipped from V and 11 bases from J, the junction kept 16 bases outside the gene matches. The CDR3 runs to 15 residues. The CDR3, as DNA: TGTGCCAGCAGCAGCCGGACAGGGGCTCCCGGAGGCGAGTACGTC. This sequence encodes CASSSRTGAPGGEYV.

This clonotype has just a few counts. J is TRBJ1-6 and V is TRBV28, with TRBD1 matching 8 bases. CDR1 is MDHEN, CDR2 SYDVKM, per germline. The CDR3 is made up of 14 amino acids. V lost 5 bases, J lost 8 bases, and 5 bases stayed unmatched. The CDR3, as DNA: TGTGCCAGCAGTAGACAGGGGTGGCATTCACCCCTCCACTTT. Its protein product is CASSRQGWHSPLHF. The full variable domain, rest sourced from reference TRBV28 and TRBJ1-6, is DVKVTQSSRYLVKRTGEKVFLECVQDMDHENMFWYRQDPGLGLRLIYFSYDVKMKEKGDIPEGYSVSREKKERFSLILESASTNQTSMYLCASSRQGWHSPLHFGNGTRLTVT.

This clonotype appeared a few times. The chain joins TRBV18 to TRBJ1-2; 12 nucleotides align to TRBD1. The CDR3 runs to 17 residues. The V gene's germline CDR1 is KGHSH and CDR2 LQKENI. V trimming: 4 bases; J trimming: 8 bases; junction bases outside the gene matches: 14. The CDR3 here is CASSLEKTGQGAGGYTF. CDR3 bases: TGTGCCAGCTCACTCGAAAAGACGGGACAGGGGGCTGGAGGCTACACCTTC. The full variable domain, in which reference TRBV18 and TRBJ1-2 provide the parts outside the CDR3, is NAGVMQNPRHLVRRRGQEARLRCSPMKGHSHVYWYRQLPEEGLKFMVYLQKENIIDESGMPKERFSAEFPKEGPSILRIQQVVRGDSAAYFCASSLEKTGQGAGGYTFGSGTRLTVV.

The CDR3 DNA sequence: TGTGCCAGCACATCTGAGAGGATGAACACTGAAGCTTTCTTT. It encodes CASTSERMNTEAFF. The rearrangement joins TRBV2 to TRBJ1-1; no clear D. The CDR3 has 14 amino acids. Trimming took 7 bases from V and 0 from J, leaving 12 bases between them. Germline V CDR1 and CDR2: SNHLY, FYNNEI.

The V call is TRBV12-3 or TRBV12-4, the J call TRBJ1-2, with D perhaps TRBD1 (5 bases). The ends were cut back, 5 bases at V and 4 bases at J, with 17 bases in the middle. The CDR3 covers 15 residues. The CDR3, as DNA: TGTGCCAGCAGTCCTCCGGGACTCAAGGCCTATGGCTACACCTTC. Its protein product is CASSPPGLKAYGYTF.

V and J are TRBV7-9 and TRBJ2-1, with TRBD2 as a possible D gene (5 bases). Between the trimmed V and J ends, which lost 1 base and 0 bases, there was a span of 13 bases. This CDR3 spans 17 amino acids. The germline V gene encodes CDR1 SEHNR and CDR2 FQNEAQ (reference sequence). The CDR3 bases are TGTGCCAGCAGCTTAGAGGTACGGGGAAGCTCCTACAATGAGCAGTTCTTC. Translating it yields CASSLEVRGSSYNEQFF.

This clonotype has ten or more counts. The chain employs TRBV5-6 and TRBJ2-4; no clear D. V dropped 1 base and J dropped 5 bases, with 4 bases sitting between them. Germline V gene lookup returns CDR1 SGHDT and CDR2 YYEEEE. The CDR3 has 12 amino acids. The CDR3 sequence: CASSLSQNIQYF. CDR3 bases: TGTGCCAGCAGCTTGTCACAAAACATTCAGTACTTC. Supplemented by reference TRBV5-6 and TRBJ2-4, the full variable domain reads DAGVTQSPTHLIKTRGQQVTLRCSPKSGHDTVSWYQQALGQGPQFIFQYYEEEERQRGNFPDRFSGHQFPNYSSELNVNALLLGDSALYLCASSLSQNIQYFGAGTRLSVL.

This clonotype was observed a few times. The chain combines TRBV5-1 with TRBJ2-7; no clear D. There are 14 residues in the CDR3. V shed 3 bases and J shed 7 bases, with 17 bases lying between them. The germline V gene encodes CDR1 SGHRS and CDR2 YFSETQ. CDR3 region: CASSSALAGWEQYF. CDR3 in DNA: TGCGCCAGCAGCTCAGCGCTCGCCGGGTGGGAGCAGTACTTC.

This clonotype was counted between two and nine times. The CDR3 DNA reads TGTGCCAGCAGTTCCCCAGGACAGGGCCACTATGGCTACACCTTC. This gives the protein CASSSPGQGHYGYTF. The V and J genes are TRBV6-5 and TRBJ1-2, with 8 bases aligning to TRBD1. Trimming at V came to 4 bases and at J to 3 bases, leaving 7 bases not matched to a gene. CDR1 is MNHEY, CDR2 SVGAGI, per germline. The CDR3 loop spans 15 amino acids.

V gene TRBV7-9 combines with J gene TRBJ2-7, with D unresolved. The germline CDR1 and CDR2 sequences are SEHNR and FQNEAQ (reference sequence). This CDR3 is built from 13 residues. V dropped 1 base and J dropped 5 bases, with 9 bases sitting between them. The CDR3 nucleotides are TGTGCCAGCAGCTTAGGTGGGGAACACGAGCAGTACGTC. Its protein product is CASSLGGEHEQYV.

This clonotype occurred a few times. The rearrangement links TRBV7-3 to TRBJ2-6, with no clear D. The CDR3 contains 14 residues. Trimming removed 9 bases at V and 0 bases at J, with 9 bases between. The V gene's germline CDR1 is SGHTA and CDR2 FQGTGA. The CDR3 here is CASTVGSGANVLTF. DNA of the CDR3: TGTGCCAGTACCGTAGGCTCTGGGGCCAACGTCCTGACTTTC.

This chain joins TRBV7-8 and TRBJ2-3, with 12 positions matching TRBD2. V was pared by 5 bases and J by 4 bases, with 7 bases of the junction left unmatched. Germline CDR1 SGHVS, CDR2 FQNEAQ. The length of the CDR3 is 16 residues. As DNA, the CDR3 is TGTGCCAGCAGCACTTCTAGCGGGGGGGCCCCAGATACGCAGTATTTT. Translating it yields CASSTSSGGAPDTQYF. Based on the CDR3 plus reference TRBV7-8 and TRBJ2-3, the full variable domain is GAGVSQSPRYKVAKRGQDVALRCDPISGHVSLFWYQQALGQGPEFLTYFQNEAQLDKSGLPSDRFFAERPEGSVSTLKIQRTQQEDSAVYLCASSTSSGGAPDTQYFGPGTRLTVL.

J is TRBJ2-5 and V is TRBV7-2; 7 bases fit TRBD1. J lost 3 bases, V lost 1 base, and 5 bases had no gene match. Germline-derived CDR1 and CDR2 are SGHTA and FQGNSA. The CDR3 has 15 amino acids. DNA for the CDR3: TGTGCCAGCAGCTTAGACGGGACAGCAAAAGAGACCCAGTACTTC. Residues: CASSLDGTAKETQYF.

V usage is TRBV5-6 and J usage is TRBJ1-6; D may be TRBD1 (5 bases). V was trimmed by 4 bases and J by 0 bases, leaving 17 bases between them. Looked up from germline, CDR1 is SGHDT and CDR2 is YYEEEE. This CDR3 comprises 18 residues. CDR3 loop: CASSPPSTASSYNSPLHF. As DNA, the CDR3 is TGTGCCAGCAGCCCGCCGTCGACAGCGAGCTCCTATAATTCACCCCTCCACTTT.

This clonotype has only one observation. The CDR3 DNA sequence: TGTGCCAGCAGCTTAAGTGCGGGCCTGAACACTGAAGCTTTCTTT. Translation: CASSLSAGLNTEAFF. The chain uses TRBV7-9 and TRBJ1-1, with no clear D. CDR3 length: 15 amino acids. With 2 bases removed from V and 0 bases from J, the gap between germline ends came to 10 bases. Germline V lookup: CDR1 SEHNR, CDR2 FQNEAQ (reference sequence). Combining the CDR3 with reference TRBV7-9 and TRBJ1-1 gives the whole variable domain DTGVSQNPRHKITKRGQNVTFRCDPISEHNRLYWYRQTLGQGPEFLTYFQNEAQLEKSRLLSDRFSAERPKGSFSTLEIQRTEQGDSAMYLCASSLSAGLNTEAFFGQGTRLTVV.

This clonotype was observed a handful of times. The chain couples TRBV5-1 to TRBJ1-4; D is undetermined. Germline CDR1 reads SGHRS; CDR2 reads YFSETQ. The CDR3 loop spans 15 amino acids. V was trimmed by 4 bases and J by 7 bases, leaving 17 bases between them. CDR3 region: CASSDASGFSEKLFF. In DNA form, the CDR3 reads TGCGCCAGCAGCGATGCGTCTGGGTTTAGTGAAAAACTGTTTTTT.

The J gene is TRBJ2-5, the V gene TRBV6-1, with a possible D match to TRBD2 (5 bases). V lost 6 bases and J lost 5, with 28 bases in between. CDR1 and CDR2 (germline): MNHNS, SASEGT. This CDR3 spans 18 amino acids. The CDR3 sequence is CASSERESSPPIGETQYF. DNA of the CDR3: TGTGCCAGCAGCGAGAGGGAGTCTAGCCCCCCTATTGGGGAGACCCAGTACTTC.

This clonotype was observed a few times. The chain couples TRBV7-6 to TRBJ2-1; 11 bases map to TRBD2. Unmatched junction bases numbered 9, after V lost 5 bases and J lost 3 bases. Germline V gene data show CDR1 as SGHVS and CDR2 as FNYEAQ. The CDR3 spans 17 residues. This chain's CDR3 is CASSRASGTSGYNEQFF. CDR3 in DNA: TGTGCCAGCAGCCGCGCTTCCGGGACTAGCGGCTACAATGAGCAGTTCTTC.

This clonotype was detected many times. This chain joins TRBV5-1 and TRBJ2-2; TRBD2 is a possible D gene (5 bases). Germline V gene data show CDR1 as SGHRS and CDR2 as YFSETQ. The CDR3 covers 15 residues. Deletions cut 4 bases from V and 6 bases from J, with 16 bases between. CDR3 nucleotides: TGCGCCAGCAGCCGTACAGAGGGTGGAGCCGGGGAGCTGTTTTTT. Translating gives CASSRTEGGAGELFF.

This clonotype has a handful of counts. V gene TRBV2 combines with J gene TRBJ2-7; D is perhaps TRBD1 (5 bases). Germline V lookup: CDR1 SNHLY, CDR2 FYNNEI. V was clipped by 8 bases and J by 2 bases, with 22 bases between them. This CDR3 is built from 16 residues. The CDR3 here is CASVHSRAADPYEQYF. CDR3 sequence (DNA): TGTGCCAGCGTTCACTCCAGGGCAGCCGATCCCTACGAGCAGTACTTC. The complete variable domain, with remaining parts taken from reference TRBV2 and TRBJ2-7, reads EPEVTQTPSHQVTQMGQEVILRCVPISNHLYFYWYRQILGQKVEFLVSFYNNEISEKSEIFDDQFSVERPDGSNFTLKIRSTKLEDSAMYFCASVHSRAADPYEQYFGPGTRLTVT.

This clonotype occurred a few times. CDR3 coding DNA: TGTGCCAGCAGTTACAGAGAAAGGGAGACCCAGTACTTC. Protein sequence: CASSYRERETQYF. The chain recombines TRBV6-5 with TRBJ2-5; D gene unclear. CDR3 length: 13 residues. Germline V CDR1 and CDR2: MNHEY, SVGAGI. The germline V and J ends were trimmed by 2 bases and 5 bases, with 9 bases remaining between them.

This clonotype has a handful of counts. The V call is TRBV10-3, the J call TRBJ1-6; possibly TRBD1 for D (6 bases). The germline V gene has CDR1 ENHRY and CDR2 SYGVKD. This CDR3 spans 13 amino acids. Trimming took off 10 bases at V and 3 bases at J, with 10 bases between the two ends. The CDR3 is CASSGDYNSPLHF. In DNA, the CDR3 is TGTGCCAGTTCAGGGGACTATAATTCACCCCTCCACTTT.

This clonotype has more than one count but fewer than ten. This chain uses TRBV4-1 with TRBJ2-2, with 7 bases lining up with TRBD1. Germline V gene lookup returns CDR1 MGHRA and CDR2 YSYEKL. The V gene end was trimmed by 4 bases and the J gene end by 7 bases; junction bases not matched to a gene: 9. This CDR3 contains 15 residues. CDR3 loop: CASSLPLQGFGELFF. CDR3 coding DNA: TGCGCCAGCAGCCTCCCTCTACAGGGGTTCGGGGAGCTGTTTTTT.

The CDR3 is CASLEGGRETQYF. The DNA for the CDR3 is TGTGCCAGCTTGGAGGGGGGCCGGGAGACCCAGTACTTC. The J gene is TRBJ2-5, the V gene TRBV28, with D possibly being TRBD1 or TRBD2 (6 bases each). This CDR3 region has 13 residues. Germline V gene sequence: CDR1 MDHEN, CDR2 SYDVKM. V was trimmed by 8 bases and J by 5 bases, leaving 15 bases between them.

The rearrangement joins TRBV6-1 to TRBJ2-2; a possible D gene is TRBD2 (6 bases). CDR3 length: 13 amino acids. In germline, CDR1 is MNHNS, CDR2 SASEGT. The V and J ends lost 6 bases and 5 bases respectively, with 10 bases between them. The CDR3 reads CASRRRGTGELFF. The CDR3 coding sequence is TGTGCCAGCAGACGGCGGGGTACCGGGGAGCTGTTTTTT.

The chain's CDR3 is CSARILSEQFF. Here the CDR3 DNA reads TGCAGTGCTAGAATCTTGAGTGAGCAGTTCTTC. The rearrangement links TRBV20-1 to TRBJ2-1; no definite D call. CDR3 length: 11 amino acids. CDR1 and CDR2 (germline): DFQATT, SNEGSKA (reference sequence). Trimming removed 2 bases from V and 9 bases from J, with 8 bases in between.

This clonotype came up many times. The chain combines TRBV19 with TRBJ1-5; D call uncertain. Per the germline V gene, CDR1 is LNHDA and CDR2 is SQIVND (reference sequence). This CDR3 spans 13 amino acids. Trimming left V 6 bases short and J 0 bases short, with 6 bases between. As DNA, the CDR3 is TGTGCCAGTAGCGTCTTTAGCAATCAGCCCCAGCATTTT. Translating it yields CASSVFSNQPQHF.